The present TCR beta chain was sequenced within a study of blood T cells in healthy people across ages. Overall study results and limits: With naive T cell percentage, TCR beta diversity showed a strong correlation. Expanded clonotype shifts may have been confounded, as the donors had an unknown CMV status.

The germline CDR1 and CDR2 sequences are LGHNA and YNFKEQ. The CDR3 runs to 19 residues. Trimming cost V 3 bases and J 1 base, with 25 bases left between them. Caucasian, healthy and from Russia, the donors were aged between about 6 and 90. A sample-barcoded 5' primer and a J-beta primer mix were used in a second PCR of about 7 to 11 cycles. TCRdb reprocessed the 5' RACE reads with MiXCR, giving one entry per CDR3 protein. The sample contains roughly 1,700,000 distinct CDR3 sequences, 28% of which appear only once. This clonotype was counted between two and nine times. Its cognate antigen is unknown. The origin of this receptor is a woman in her thirties in good health. The rearrangement uses TRBV4-2 and TRBJ2-7; TRBD2 might be the D (6 bases). What was sequenced was blood. CDR3 residues: CASSQAGGQRTILSYEQYF. Here the CDR3 DNA reads TGTGCCAGCAGCCAGGCCGGAGGGCAGAGAACCATTCTTTCCTACGAGCAGTACTTC.